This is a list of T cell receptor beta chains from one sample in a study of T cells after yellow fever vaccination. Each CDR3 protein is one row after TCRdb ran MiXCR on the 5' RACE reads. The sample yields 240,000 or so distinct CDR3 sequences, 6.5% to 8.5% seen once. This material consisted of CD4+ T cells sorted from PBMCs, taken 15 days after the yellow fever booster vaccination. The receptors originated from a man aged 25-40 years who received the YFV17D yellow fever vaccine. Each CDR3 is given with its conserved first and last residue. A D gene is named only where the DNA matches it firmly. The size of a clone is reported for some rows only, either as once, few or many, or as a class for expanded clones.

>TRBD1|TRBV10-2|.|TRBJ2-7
CASNPGQGSYEQYF
TGCGCCAGCAACCCGGGACAGGGATCATACGAGCAGTACTTC
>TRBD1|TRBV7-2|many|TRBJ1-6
CASSTLGQGRSPLHF
TGTGCCAGCAGCACTCTCGGACAGGGGAGGTCACCCCTCCACTTT
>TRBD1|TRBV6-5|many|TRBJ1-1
CASSYSRVQGAAFF
TGTGCCAGCAGTTACTCGAGAGTACAGGGGGCAGCTTTCTTT
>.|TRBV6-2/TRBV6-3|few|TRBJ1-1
CASSYLAGELNTEAFF
TGTGCCAGCAGTTACTTGGCAGGGGAATTGAACACTGAAGCTTTCTTT
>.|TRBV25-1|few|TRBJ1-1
CASSKGVNTEAFF
TGTGCCAGCAGCAAGGGGGTGAACACTGAAGCTTTCTTT
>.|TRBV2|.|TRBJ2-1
CASRAGLAGEQFF
TGTGCCAGCAGGGCCGGCCTGGCAGGTGAGCAGTTCTTC
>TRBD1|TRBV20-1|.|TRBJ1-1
CSARPGQGEAFF
TGCAGTGCTAGACCTGGACAGGGGGAGGCTTTCTTT
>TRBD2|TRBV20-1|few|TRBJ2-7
CSAQGTSGRKNEQYF
TGCAGTGCTCAGGGGACTAGCGGGAGGAAAAACGAGCAGTACTTC
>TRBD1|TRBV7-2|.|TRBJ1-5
CASSLAGGSQPQHF
TGTGCCAGCAGCTTAGCAGGGGGCTCTCAGCCCCAGCATTTT
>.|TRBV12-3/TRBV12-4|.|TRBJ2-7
CASSRDMGREQYF
TGTGCCAGCAGTCGGGACATGGGGCGCGAGCAGTACTTC
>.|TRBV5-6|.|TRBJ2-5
CASSFGSREETQYF
TGTGCCAGCAGCTTCGGTAGCCGTGAAGAGACCCAGTACTTC
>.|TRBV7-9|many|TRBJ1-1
CASSLAGWDTEAFF
TGTGCCAGCAGCTTAGCAGGATGGGACACTGAAGCTTTCTTT
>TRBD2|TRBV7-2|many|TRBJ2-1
CASSIAGGPNNEQFF
TGTGCCAGCAGCATAGCGGGAGGGCCCAACAATGAGCAGTTCTTC
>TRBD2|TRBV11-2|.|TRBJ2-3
CASSALAGGPRDTQYF
TGTGCCAGCAGCGCACTAGCGGGAGGGCCGCGGGATACGCAGTATTTT
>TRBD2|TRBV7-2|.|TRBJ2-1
CASSRELAPHNEQFF
TGTGCCAGCAGCAGGGAACTAGCGCCCCACAATGAGCAGTTCTTC
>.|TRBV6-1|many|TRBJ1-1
CASPLNSEAFF
TGTGCCAGCCCGCTTAACTCTGAAGCTTTCTTT
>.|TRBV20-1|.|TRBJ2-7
CSARGFGNSYEQYF
TGCAGTGCTAGAGGGTTTGGGAACTCCTACGAGCAGTACTTC
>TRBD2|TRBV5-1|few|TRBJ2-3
CASSSFGLGTSGFSTDTQYF
TGCGCCAGCAGCTCGTTCGGTCTCGGGACTAGCGGTTTTAGCACAGATACGCAGTATTTT
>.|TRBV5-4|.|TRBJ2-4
CASSPRTALNIQYF
TGTGCCAGCAGCCCGCGGACAGCGCTAAACATTCAGTACTTC
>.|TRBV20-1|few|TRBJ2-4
CSVYSRQVQNIQYF
TGCAGTGTTTATTCCAGACAGGTTCAAAACATTCAGTACTTC